This T cell receptor beta chain originates from a study of T cells in tuberculosis. The overall study: This South African cohort compared adolescents with or without latent tuberculosis against adults with active tuberculosis. Study-level findings and limits: Active tuberculosis patients had shorter CDR3-alpha; the beta difference was nonsignificant. A GMM-specific repertoire classifier reached about 89% accuracy, AUROC approximately 0.93. Active tuberculosis TCR-alpha repertoires lay closer to GMM-specific TCRs than IGRA-negative controls, suggesting clonal expansion.

V dropped 2 bases and J dropped 6; count of bases not matched to a gene: 12. Germline V gene data show CDR1 as MNHNY and CDR2 as SVGAGI (reference sequence). This CDR3 spans 16 amino acids. This clone was picked up one time. The antigen is not known. Using immunoSEQ multiplex PCR, the repertoire was profiled, and TCRdb retains in-frame clones only, with some absent. The data show 25,000 to 35,000 clones, nearly 90% seen once. What was sequenced was PBMCs. This receptor was identified in a donor between 10 and 29 years old with latent tuberculosis or without tuberculosis infection. The chain carries TRBV6-6 and TRBJ2-5; 7 nucleotides line up with TRBD1. The CDR3 region has the DNA TGTGCCAGCAGTTACACCCGGGACAGCGGCAGCAAGACCCAGTACTTC. Translation gives CASSYTRDSGSKTQYF.